These 14 T cell receptor beta chains share one sample of origin, sequenced in a study of OX40 agonist ivuxolimab in advanced cancers. The repertoire was sequenced with immunoSEQ multiplex PCR; TCRdb's copy has only in-frame clones and lacks some. The data show about 56,000 clones, with around 83% seen just once and 4% to 5.5% held by the top ten. Source: CD4+ or CD8+ T cells sorted from blood, taken in a trial of the OX40 agonist ivuxolimab. The origin of the receptors is an adult with an advanced solid tumor such as melanoma, head and neck, liver or kidney cancer.

The table lists this clone with a few counts. The chain couples TRBV29-1 to TRBJ1-4; 7 bases are shared with TRBD1. Germline-derived CDR1 and CDR2 are SQVTM and ANQGSEA. J gave up 8 bases and V 4 bases, and 4 bases lay outside the gene matches. The CDR3 runs 12 residues. The CDR3 reads CSVAQGQEKLFF. For the CDR3, the DNA is TGCAGCGTTGCACAGGGGCAGGAAAAACTGTTTTTT.

The chain recombines TRBV23-1 with TRBJ2-1; D is possibly TRBD2 (6 bases). TRBV23-1 is an open reading frame, and its role is uncertain. Trimming took 3 bases from V and 6 from J, leaving 15 bases between them. This CDR3 comprises 15 residues. The CDR3 bases are TGCGCCAGCAGTCACGAGCGGGTTTTCCCCAATGAGCAGTTCTTC. Translating gives CASSHERVFPNEQFF.

The CDR3 protein is CASSYTGSEAFF. The CDR3 DNA reads as TGTGCCAGCAGTTACACAGGGAGTGAAGCTTTCTTT. The V gene is TRBV2, the J gene TRBJ1-1; perhaps TRBD1 as D (6 bases). The CDR3 is 12 residues long. Looked up from germline, CDR1 is SNHLY and CDR2 is FYNNEI. Trimming removed 5 bases from V and 7 bases from J, with 11 bases in between.

The chain combines TRBV29-1 with TRBJ2-3; 8 bases fit TRBD2. Per the germline V gene, CDR1 is SQVTM and CDR2 is ANQGSEA. The CDR3 extends over 14 amino acids. J lost 0 bases, V lost 5 bases, and 4 bases had no gene match. The CDR3 region has the DNA TGCAGCGTTCAACCTAGCGGGAGCACAGATACGCAGTATTTT. Translated: CSVQPSGSTDTQYF.

V and J are TRBV27 and TRBJ1-2, with a weak D call TRBD1 (6 bases). This CDR3 has 17 residues. Trimming left V 8 bases short and J 1 base short, with 23 bases between. Looked up from germline, CDR1 is MNHEY and CDR2 is SMNVEV (reference sequence). CDR3 in DNA: TGTGCCAGCGGTAGTTTGATGGGGGCCCCGCATAACTATGGCTACACCTTC. It specifies CASGSLMGAPHNYGYTF.

The chain couples TRBV7-2 to TRBJ1-2, with a tentative D call TRBD1 (6 bases). V lost 5 bases to trimming and J lost 4 bases, with 17 bases between them. The CDR3 contains 15 residues. Per the germline V gene, CDR1 is SGHTA and CDR2 is FQGNSA. In DNA form, the CDR3 reads TGTGCCAGCAGCGACACAGCGGGGGCCGGCTATGGCTACACCTTC. It specifies CASSDTAGAGYGYTF.

The rearrangement uses TRBV5-8 and TRBJ2-3; no clear D gene. CDR3 length: 16 amino acids. Germline V gene lookup returns CDR1 SGHTS and CDR2 YDEGEE. V dropped 3 bases and J dropped 1 base, with 15 bases sitting between them. CDR3 nucleotides: TGTGCCAGCAGCTCCTCGAAAGGGTTAGGCACAGATACGCAGTATTTT. This gives the protein CASSSSKGLGTDTQYF.

The J gene is TRBJ2-1, the V gene TRBV30; TRBD2 aligns across 8 bases. Trimming removed 0 bases from V and 5 bases from J; junction bases left unmatched: 6. This CDR3 region has 15 residues. Germline V gene data show CDR1 as GTSNPN and CDR2 as SVGIG (reference sequence). The CDR3 nucleotides read TGTGCCTGGAGTGTAGGACTAGCTCTCGACAATGAGCAGTTCTTC. It yields the protein CAWSVGLALDNEQFF.

This chain connects TRBV6-5 to TRBJ1-4; 10 positions match TRBD1. V lost 10 bases and J lost 10; bases outside the gene matches: 9. CDR3 length equals 13 residues. Per the germline V gene, CDR1 is MNHEY and CDR2 is SVGAGI. CDR3 DNA sequence: TGTGCCACCAGACAGGGGGCAAGGGGAAAACTGTTTTTT. Protein product: CATRQGARGKLFF.

This chain joins TRBV4-1 and TRBJ2-2, with D perhaps TRBD1 (6 bases). The V end lost 0 bases, the J end lost 2 bases, and 16 bases lay between the germline ends. The CDR3 runs 18 residues. The germline gives CDR1 MGHRA, CDR2 YSYEKL. The CDR3 DNA reads as TGCGCCAGCAGCCAAGACCCCCGCACAGGGTTAAACACCGGGGAGCTGTTTTTT. Residues: CASSQDPRTGLNTGELFF.

The chain couples TRBV6-6 to TRBJ2-3; no firm D call. Germline CDR1 and CDR2: MNHNY and SVGAGI (reference sequence). The CDR3 runs 13 residues. V was trimmed by 5 bases and J by 0 bases, leaving 6 bases between them. DNA of the CDR3: TGTGCCAGCAGTATCCAGAGCACAGATACGCAGTATTTT. Encoded protein: CASSIQSTDTQYF.

This clone was picked up a small number of times. Different DNA sequences within this sample yield the same CDR3. V is TRBV6-1 and J is TRBJ1-5, with TRBD1 identical over 7 bases. V gave up 6 bases and J gave up 5 bases; unmatched junction bases: 10. CDR1 is MNHNS and CDR2 is SASEGT in the germline V gene. CDR3 length: 15 amino acids. The chain's CDR3 is CASSDRTGGDQPQHF. CDR3 bases: TGTGCCAGCAGCGACCGGACAGGAGGGGATCAGCCCCAGCATTTT.

The chain employs TRBV6-1 and TRBJ1-1; the match to TRBD1 covers 7 bases. CDR1 is MNHNS, CDR2 SASEGT, per germline. V shed 10 bases, J shed 0 bases, and the junction held 8 bases outside the gene matches. The CDR3 spans 14 residues. The DNA for the CDR3 is TGTGCCACTGAATGGACAGGAATGAACACTGAAGCTTTCTTT. This sequence encodes CATEWTGMNTEAFF.

The rearrangement uses TRBV5-8 and TRBJ1-2; possibly TRBD1 for D (6 bases). The V gene's germline CDR1 is SGHTS and CDR2 YDEGEE. The CDR3 extends over 15 amino acids. Between the trimmed V and J ends, which lost 0 bases and 4 bases, there was a span of 13 bases. CDR3 protein: CASSLGGQLPYGYTF. The CDR3, as DNA: TGTGCCAGCAGCTTGGGTGGACAGCTACCCTATGGCTACACCTTC.